This T cell receptor beta chain was obtained from a study of cytomegalovirus exposure and HLA in healthy donors. General study results and limits: Reported results showed that the classifier diagnosed cytomegalovirus status with high specificity and sensitivity. Most TCR sequences proved rare, with some public TCRs found in many donors. Later on, an analysis tied 15,000 to 20,000 TCR beta sequences to HLA alleles at 0.05 false discovery rate.

This CDR3 has 13 residues. The V end was cut by 0 bases, the J end by 6 bases, with 9 bases between. Germline V gene data show CDR1 as SGHDT and CDR2 as YYEEEE. Comment on this clone: Antigen unknown.

The PCR had 60 Vbeta and 13 Jbeta primers. Sequencing was performed with immunoSEQ multiplex PCR; in TCRdb, only in-frame clones are kept and a portion is missing. The table has approximately 110,000 clones, about 16% seen once; the top ten hold 1.9%. The source is a woman aged 18-29 years in good health and CMV-seronegative. The chain links TRBV5-6 to TRBJ1-1; D is unresolved. Sequenced input: PBMCs. In DNA, the CDR3 is TGTGCCAGCAGCTTGGGGCCCTCCGCTGAAGCTTTCTTT. It encodes CASSLGPSAEAFF. The full variable domain, in which reference TRBV5-6 and TRBJ1-1 provide the parts outside the CDR3, is DAGVTQSPTHLIKTRGQQVTLRCSPKSGHDTVSWYQQALGQGPQFIFQYYEEEERQRGNFPDRFSGHQFPNYSSELNVNALLLGDSALYLCASSLGPSAEAFFGQGTRLTVV.